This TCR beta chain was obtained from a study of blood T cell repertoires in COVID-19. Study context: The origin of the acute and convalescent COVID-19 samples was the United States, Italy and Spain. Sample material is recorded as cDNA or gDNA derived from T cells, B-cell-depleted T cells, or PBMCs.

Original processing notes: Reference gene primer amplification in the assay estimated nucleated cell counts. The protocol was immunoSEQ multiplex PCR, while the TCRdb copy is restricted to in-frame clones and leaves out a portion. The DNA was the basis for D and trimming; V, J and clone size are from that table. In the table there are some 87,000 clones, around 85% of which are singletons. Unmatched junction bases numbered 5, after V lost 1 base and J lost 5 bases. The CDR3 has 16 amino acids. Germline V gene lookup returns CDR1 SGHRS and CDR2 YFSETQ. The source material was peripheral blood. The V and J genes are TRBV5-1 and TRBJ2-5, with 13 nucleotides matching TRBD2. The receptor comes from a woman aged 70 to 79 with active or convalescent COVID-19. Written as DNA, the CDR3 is TGCGCCAGCAGCTTGACTAGCGGGGGGGCTGTGGAGACCCAGTACTTC. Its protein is CASSLTSGGAVETQYF.